Described below is a single T cell receptor beta chain sequence and its context. Its antigen is as yet unknown. Here immunoSEQ multiplex PCR was the method, and the copy in TCRdb shows in-frame clones only, minus some. The table has over 95,000 clones, roughly 70% seen once. This CDR3 contains 13 residues. CDR1 and CDR2 (germline): MNHNS, SASEGT. V was shortened by 3 bases and J by 3 bases, with 8 bases between the two germline ends. This sample stems from a study of shared clonotypes between healthy human individuals. Whole-study findings and limits: Around 5% of naive CD4 clonotypes were common to a few donors.

Sequencing was carried out using memory CD8+ T cells sorted from blood. Subset in this sample: CD45RO+ cells pooled with CCR7-negative TemRA cells. The gene calls are TRBV6-1 and TRBJ1-2; D is uncertain. This TCR came from a woman younger than 45 in good health. The CDR3 region is CASSDSRYYGYTF. CDR3 nucleotides: TGTGCCAGCAGTGATTCGAGATACTATGGCTACACCTTC.